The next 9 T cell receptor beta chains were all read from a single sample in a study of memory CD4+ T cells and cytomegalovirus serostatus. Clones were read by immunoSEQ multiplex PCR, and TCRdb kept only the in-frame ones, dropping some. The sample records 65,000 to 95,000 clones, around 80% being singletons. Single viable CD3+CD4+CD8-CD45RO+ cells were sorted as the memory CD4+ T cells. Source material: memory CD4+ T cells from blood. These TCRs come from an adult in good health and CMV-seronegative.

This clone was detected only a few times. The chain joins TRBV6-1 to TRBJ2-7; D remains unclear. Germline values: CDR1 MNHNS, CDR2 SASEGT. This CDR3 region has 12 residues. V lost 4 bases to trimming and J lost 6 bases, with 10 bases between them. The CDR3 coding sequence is TGTGCCAGCAGTGTGTTAAGTGGCGAGCAGTACTTC. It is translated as CASSVLSGEQYF.

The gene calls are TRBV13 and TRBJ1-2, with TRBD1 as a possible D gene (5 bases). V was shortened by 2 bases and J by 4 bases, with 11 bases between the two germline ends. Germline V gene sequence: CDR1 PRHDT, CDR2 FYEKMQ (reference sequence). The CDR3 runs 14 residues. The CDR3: CASSLKGTLYGYTF. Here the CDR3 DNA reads TGTGCCAGCAGCTTAAAGGGGACCCTCTATGGCTACACCTTC.

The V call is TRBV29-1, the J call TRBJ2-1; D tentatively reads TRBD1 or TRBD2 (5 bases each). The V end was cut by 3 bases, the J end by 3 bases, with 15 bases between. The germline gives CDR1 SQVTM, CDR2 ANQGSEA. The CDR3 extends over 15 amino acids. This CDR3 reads CSVDAGGLNYNEQFF. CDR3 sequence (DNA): TGCAGCGTTGATGCTGGGGGATTAAACTACAATGAGCAGTTCTTC.

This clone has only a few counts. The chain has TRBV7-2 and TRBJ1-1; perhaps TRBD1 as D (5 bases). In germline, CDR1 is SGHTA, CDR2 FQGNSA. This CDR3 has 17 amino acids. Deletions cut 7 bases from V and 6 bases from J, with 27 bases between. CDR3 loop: CASTASSLMGGTAEAFF. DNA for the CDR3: TGTGCCAGCACCGCTAGTTCCCTAATGGGGGGGACCGCTGAAGCTTTCTTT.

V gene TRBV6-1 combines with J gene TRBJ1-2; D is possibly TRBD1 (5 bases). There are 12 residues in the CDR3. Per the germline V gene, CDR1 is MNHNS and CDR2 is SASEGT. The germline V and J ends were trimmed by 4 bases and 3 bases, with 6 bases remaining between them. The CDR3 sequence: CASSGGHYGYTF. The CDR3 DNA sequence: TGTGCCAGCAGTGGGGGACACTATGGCTACACCTTC.

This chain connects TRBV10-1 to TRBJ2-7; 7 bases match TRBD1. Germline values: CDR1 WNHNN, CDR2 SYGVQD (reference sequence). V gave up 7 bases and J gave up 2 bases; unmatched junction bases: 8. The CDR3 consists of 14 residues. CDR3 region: CASNADRVPYEQYF. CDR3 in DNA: TGCGCCAGCAATGCCGACAGGGTCCCCTACGAGCAGTACTTC.

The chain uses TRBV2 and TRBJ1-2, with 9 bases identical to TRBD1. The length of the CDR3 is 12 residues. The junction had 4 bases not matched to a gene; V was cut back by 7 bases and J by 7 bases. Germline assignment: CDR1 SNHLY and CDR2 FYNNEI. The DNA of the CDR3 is TGTGCCAGCATTAACAGGGGGCCTGGCTACACCTTC. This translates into CASINRGPGYTF.

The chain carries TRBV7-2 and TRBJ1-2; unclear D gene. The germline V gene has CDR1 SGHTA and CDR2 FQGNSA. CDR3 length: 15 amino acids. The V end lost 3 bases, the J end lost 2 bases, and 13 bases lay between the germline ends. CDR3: CASSFMQDPNYGYTF. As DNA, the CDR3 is TGTGCCAGCAGCTTTATGCAGGACCCAAACTATGGCTACACCTTC.

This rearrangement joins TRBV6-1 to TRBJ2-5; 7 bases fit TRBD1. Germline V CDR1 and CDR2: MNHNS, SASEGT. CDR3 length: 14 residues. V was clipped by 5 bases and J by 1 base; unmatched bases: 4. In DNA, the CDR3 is TGTGCCAGCAGTCCCGGGACAGTCCAAGAGACCCAGTACTTC. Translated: CASSPGTVQETQYF.